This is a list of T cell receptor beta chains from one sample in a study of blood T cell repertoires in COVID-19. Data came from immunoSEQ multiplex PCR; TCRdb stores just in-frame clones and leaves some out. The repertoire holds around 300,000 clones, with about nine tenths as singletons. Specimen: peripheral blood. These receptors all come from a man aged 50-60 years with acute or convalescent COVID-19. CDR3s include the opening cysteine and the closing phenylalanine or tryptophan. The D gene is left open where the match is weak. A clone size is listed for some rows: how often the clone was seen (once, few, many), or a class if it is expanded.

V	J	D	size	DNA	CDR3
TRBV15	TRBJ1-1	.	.	TGTGCCACCAGCAGAGCCCCTCGGATAACGGGGGGGATTGAAGCTTTCTTT	CATSRAPRITGGIEAFF
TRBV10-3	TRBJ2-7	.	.	TGTGCCATCACCAGGCAGGGGATTGGCGACGAGCAGTACTTC	CAITRQGIGDEQYF
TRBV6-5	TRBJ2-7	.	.	TGTGCCAGCAGGAGGGAGGATTTCACCCTAGAGCAGTACTTC	CASRREDFTLEQYF
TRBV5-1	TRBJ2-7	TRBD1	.	TGCGCCAGCAGCTTGGGCGGACAGGGACTCTACGAGCAGTACTTC	CASSLGGQGLYEQYF
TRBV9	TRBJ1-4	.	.	TGTGCCAGCAGCCGACGCCCTACAGGGCTTGCAACTAATGAAAAACTGTTTTTT	CASSRRPTGLATNEKLFF
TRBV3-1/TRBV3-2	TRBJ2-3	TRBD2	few	TGTGCCAGCAGGCTTACTAGCGGGGGCACAGATACGCAGTATTTT	CASRLTSGGTDTQYF
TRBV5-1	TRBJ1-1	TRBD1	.	TGCGCCAGCAGCCCTGACAGGGGACAGAACACTGAAGCTTTCTTT	CASSPDRGQNTEAFF
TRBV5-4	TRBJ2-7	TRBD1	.	TGTGCCAGCAGCTCTGGACAGGAGGACGAGCAGTACTTC	CASSSGQEDEQYF
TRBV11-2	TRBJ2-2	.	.	TGTGCCAGCAGCCCCGGAGGGTGGGTCGGGGAGCTGTTTTTT	CASSPGGWVGELFF
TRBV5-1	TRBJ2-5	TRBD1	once	TGCGCCAGCAGCTCAGGGACAGCTCAAGAGACCCAGTACTTC	CASSSGTAQETQYF
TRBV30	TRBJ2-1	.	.	TGTGCCTGTACCGGGGGTGGGTCCTACAATGAGCAGTTCTTC	CACTGGGSYNEQFF
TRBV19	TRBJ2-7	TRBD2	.	TGTGCCAGTAGTATAGACGGGGACTACCAGAGGTACGAGCAGTACTTC	CASSIDGDYQRYEQYF
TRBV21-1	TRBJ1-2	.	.	TGTGCCAGCACCAACAGGACAGGGGAGGATGGCTACACCTTC	CASTNRTGEDGYTF
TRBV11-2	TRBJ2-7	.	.	TGTGCCAGCAGCTTAGAGGCAGTCTACGAGCAGTACTTC	CASSLEAVYEQYF
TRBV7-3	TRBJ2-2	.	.	TGTGCCAGCAGCATGGGAGCTGTCGGGACCGGGGAGCTGTTTTTT	CASSMGAVGTGELFF
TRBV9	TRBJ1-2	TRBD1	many	TGTGCCAGCAGCGCCGGGACAGTCTATGGCTACACCTTC	CASSAGTVYGYTF
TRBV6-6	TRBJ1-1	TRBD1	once	TGTGCCAGCAGCCACACAGGGGGCGTCATGTTGGAAGCTTTCTTT	CASSHTGGVMLEAFF
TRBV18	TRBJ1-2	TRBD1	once	TGTGCCAGCTCACCCCCACTATCAGGGGGTTCTGGCTACACCTTC	CASSPPLSGGSGYTF
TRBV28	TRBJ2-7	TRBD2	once	TGTGCCAGCAGCAAAAGCGGGACCGCCAAATACGAGCAGTACTTC	CASSKSGTAKYEQYF
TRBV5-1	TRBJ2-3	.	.	TGCGCCAGCTCAGGACAGAACTCAGATACGCAGTATTTT	CASSGQNSDTQYF
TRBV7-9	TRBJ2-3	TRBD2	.	TGTGCCAGCAGCCGGACTAGCGGGGGTATCACAGATACGCAGTATTTT	CASSRTSGGITDTQYF
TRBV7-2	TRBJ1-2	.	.	TGTGCCAGCAGCTTAGAGGGGGTACAACACTATGGCTACACCTTC	CASSLEGVQHYGYTF
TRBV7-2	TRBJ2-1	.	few	TGTGCCAGCAGTCCTAGGAGGAGCTCCTACAATGAGCAGTTCTTC	CASSPRRSSYNEQFF
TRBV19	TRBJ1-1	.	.	TGTGCCAGTAGTATCTTCCTTGACACTGAAGCTTTCTTT	CASSIFLDTEAFF
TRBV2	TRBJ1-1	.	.	TGTGCCACCCGCGCCGGGGACATGAACACTGAAGCTTTCTTT	CATRAGDMNTEAFF
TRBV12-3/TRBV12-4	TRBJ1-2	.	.	TGTGCCAGCAGCTTTAGGGGGGGAGGCTACACCTTC	CASSFRGGGYTF
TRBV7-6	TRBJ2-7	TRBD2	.	TGTGCCAGCAGCTTAGCGGGAGGGGAGCAGTACTTC	CASSLAGGEQYF
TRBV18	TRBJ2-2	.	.	TGTGCCAGCTCACCACCGTCAGCGAACACCGGGGAGCTGTTTTTT	CASSPPSANTGELFF
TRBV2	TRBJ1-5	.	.	TGTGCCAGCAGTGAAGCGCTAGGGAGGGCTGGTCAGCCCCAGCATTTT	CASSEALGRAGQPQHF
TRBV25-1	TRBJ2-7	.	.	TGTGCCAGCAGTTCCTGGGCTGTCCCCTACGAGCAGTACTTC	CASSSWAVPYEQYF
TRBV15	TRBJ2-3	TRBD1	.	TGTGCCACCAGCAGCAACCGCAGGGGGCTAGGGGGTCCTAGCACAGATACGCAGTATTTT	CATSSNRRGLGGPSTDTQYF
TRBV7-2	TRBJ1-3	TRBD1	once	TGTGCCAGCAGCTCAGGGGGCCTCTCTGGAAACACCATATATTTT	CASSSGGLSGNTIYF
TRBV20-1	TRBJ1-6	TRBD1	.	TGCAGTGCTAGTGCCGGGACAGGGGCGTCACCCCTCCACTTT	CSASAGTGASPLHF
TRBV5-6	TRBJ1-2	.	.	TGTGCCAGCAGCTTGGCCGCTGCAGGGCCGAACTATGGCTACACCTTC	CASSLAAAGPNYGYTF
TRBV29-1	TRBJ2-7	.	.	TGCAGCGTTGACAGGCTACAAACCTACGAGCAGTACTTC	CSVDRLQTYEQYF
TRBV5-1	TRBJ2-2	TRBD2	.	TGCGCCAGCACCCCCAAACTAGCGGGGGACCCAACCGGGGAGCTGTTTTTT	CASTPKLAGDPTGELFF